Included here is one T cell receptor (beta chain) sequence, with context. Its target antigen remains unknown. No quality values exist for individual bases; no much larger clone is one base distant. This record comes from a study of identical twins (dated by TCRdb to about 2016). In terms of the full investigation: To test whether fetal clonotypes persist, the study used deep sequencing on TCR alpha and beta repertoires from monozygotic twins, unrelated adults of various ages, and cord blood. To rule out contamination, the twin experiments were replicated at different times with different library preparation protocols. Summary of the overall study and its limitations: Conclusions relied on cross-sectional statistical analysis, since the same donors could not be followed over many years. Out-of-frame TCR alpha sharing in monozygotic twins was systematically underestimated by recombination models, whereas sharing between unrelated individuals was in agreement with the recombination models. Out-of-frame TCR alpha sequences shared between twins showed an excess of low generation-probability sequences compared with coincidental sharing between unrelated individuals. The excess sharing between twins in beta out-of-frame sequences was weaker because fewer shared sequences reduced the signal-to-noise ratio. Abundant cord blood beta clonotypes had fewer insertions, young adult naive repertoires showed a similar but weaker trend, and memory repertoires showed no such trend. Invariant T cells such as MAIT and iNKT could partly confound zero-insertion analyses, although diverse VJ usage argued against such confounding for most clonotypes.

Only healthy Caucasian donors were included. Three unrelated non-twin adults were also sequenced: a male aged 18 to 30, a male aged 50 to 60 and a female aged 50 to 60. Using Miltenyi CD45RO+ enrichment and human naive T-cell isolation kits, memory (CD45RO+) and naive T cells were isolated from PBMC. The library relied on 5' RACE. For sequencing, an Illumina HiSeq 2000 was employed. Template switching introduced a universal primer binding site; the final cDNA contained a unique molecular identifier, enabling accurate counting of TCR cDNA molecules. Specific primers in the conserved constant-segment region were used to synthesize first-strand cDNA for the TCR alpha and beta chains. Each cDNA library was double barcoded, with a SMART-Mk sample barcode plus Illumina barcodes, to control for contamination. TruSeq adapter sequences along with Illumina sample barcodes were introduced in two successive PCR steps. The Illumina HiSeq platform was used with custom primers to sequence TCR alpha and beta cDNA libraries. The original pipeline was this. Raw reads were processed with MiGEC to extract unique molecular identifiers, and MiXCR was used to determine CDR3 positions. For each individual, recombination models were inferred using an EM algorithm with the repgenHMM and IGoR tools. The tcR package in R was used for shared clonotype analysis, with sharing normalized by the product of cloneset sizes. To study raw recombination free of thymic and clonal selection effects, out-of-frame nonproductive sequences were analyzed. The public reads were run again by TCRdb, first through fastp at Q25 and then through MiXCR, and only productive beta chains were kept. For every CDR3 protein sequence, its rows merge into one entry that carries the most common genes and DNA. TCRdb's processing, not the authors', yielded these V and J calls. Present in this sample are a few hundred thousand distinct CDR3 sequences, under 20% of which were seen just once. The ten largest clonotypes hold roughly 12% of the sample.

The CDR3 starts with the cysteine, ends with the phenylalanine, and has 12 residues. Only CDR3 DNA remains: 36 bases, in frame from the first base. Relative to germline, V is 6 bases shorter and J is 0 bases shorter, with 6 bases between their ends. The germline V gene supplies CDR1 SNHLY and CDR2 FYNNEI. This receptor was taken from a man between 45 and 60 years old in good health. Sequenced input: naive T cells sorted from blood. The cell subset or site label, read with the paper, signifies: cells isolated with a human naive T-cell isolation kit. The V and J segments used are TRBV2 and TRBJ2-7; the D gene cannot be named for sure. The CDR3 corresponds to CASRWPSYEQYF. The DNA sequence is given as TGTGCCAGCAGATGGCCCTCCTACGAGCAGTACTTC.